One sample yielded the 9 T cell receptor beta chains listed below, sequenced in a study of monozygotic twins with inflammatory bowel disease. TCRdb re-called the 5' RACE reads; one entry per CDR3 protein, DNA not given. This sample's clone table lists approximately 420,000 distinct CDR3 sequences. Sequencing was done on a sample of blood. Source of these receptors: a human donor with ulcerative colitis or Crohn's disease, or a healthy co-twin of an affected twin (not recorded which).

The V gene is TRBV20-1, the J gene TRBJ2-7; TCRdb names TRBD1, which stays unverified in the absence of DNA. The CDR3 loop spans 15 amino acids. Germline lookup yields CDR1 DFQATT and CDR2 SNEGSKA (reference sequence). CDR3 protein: CSARVAGTGIVEQYF.

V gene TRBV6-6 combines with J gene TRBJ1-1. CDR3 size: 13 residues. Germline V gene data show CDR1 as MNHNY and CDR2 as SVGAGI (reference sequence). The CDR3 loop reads CASTQSRNTEAFF.

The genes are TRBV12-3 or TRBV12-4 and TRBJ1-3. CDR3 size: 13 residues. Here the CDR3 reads CASSFHSGNTIYF.

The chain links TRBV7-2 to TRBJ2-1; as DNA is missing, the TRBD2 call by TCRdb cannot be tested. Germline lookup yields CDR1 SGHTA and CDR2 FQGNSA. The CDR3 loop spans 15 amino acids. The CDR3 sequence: CASSLDSRLAREQFF.

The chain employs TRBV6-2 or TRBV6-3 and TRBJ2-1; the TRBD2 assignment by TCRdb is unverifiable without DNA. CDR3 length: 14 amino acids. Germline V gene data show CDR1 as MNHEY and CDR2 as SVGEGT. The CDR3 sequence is CASSLGLISNEQFF.

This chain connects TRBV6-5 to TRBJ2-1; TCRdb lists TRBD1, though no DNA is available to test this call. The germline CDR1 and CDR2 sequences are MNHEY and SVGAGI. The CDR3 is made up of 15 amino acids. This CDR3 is CASSSHRDNYNEQFF.

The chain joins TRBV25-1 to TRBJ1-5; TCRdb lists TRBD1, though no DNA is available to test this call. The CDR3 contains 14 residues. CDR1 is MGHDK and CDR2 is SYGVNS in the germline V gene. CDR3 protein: CASSAGSGNQPQHF. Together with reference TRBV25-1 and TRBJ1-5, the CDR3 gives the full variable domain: EADIYQTPRYLVIGTGKKITLECSQTMGHDKMYWYQQDPGMELHLIHYSYGVNSTEKGDLSSESTVSRIRTEHFPLTLESARPSHTSQYLCASSAGSGNQPQHFGDGTRLSIL.

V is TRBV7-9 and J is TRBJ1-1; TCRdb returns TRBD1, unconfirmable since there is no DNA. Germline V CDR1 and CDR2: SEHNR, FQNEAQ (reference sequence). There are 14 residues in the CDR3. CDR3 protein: CASSLAGDRAEAFF.

This chain's CDR3 is CASSFPTQGPISYEQYF. The V gene is TRBV6-2 or TRBV6-3, the J gene TRBJ2-7; lacking DNA, the TRBD1 call made by TCRdb goes unchecked. The CDR3 runs 17 residues. The germline V gene encodes CDR1 MNHEY and CDR2 SVGEGT.